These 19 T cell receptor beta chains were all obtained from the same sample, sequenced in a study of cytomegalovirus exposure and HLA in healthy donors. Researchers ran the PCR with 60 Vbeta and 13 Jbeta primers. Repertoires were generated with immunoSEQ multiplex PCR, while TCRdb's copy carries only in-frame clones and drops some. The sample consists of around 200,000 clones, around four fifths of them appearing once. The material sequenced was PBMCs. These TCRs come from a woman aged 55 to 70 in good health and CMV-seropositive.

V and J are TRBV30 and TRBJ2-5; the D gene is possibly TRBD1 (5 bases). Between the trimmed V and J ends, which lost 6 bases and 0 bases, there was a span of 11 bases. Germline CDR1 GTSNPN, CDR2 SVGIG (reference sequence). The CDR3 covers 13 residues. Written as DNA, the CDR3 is TGTGCCTGCACAACAGGCAACCAAGAGACCCAGTACTTC. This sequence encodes CACTTGNQETQYF.

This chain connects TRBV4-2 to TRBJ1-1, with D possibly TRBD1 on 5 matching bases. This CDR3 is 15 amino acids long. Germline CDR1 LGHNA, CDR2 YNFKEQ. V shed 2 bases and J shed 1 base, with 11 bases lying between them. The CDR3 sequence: CASSQQDMTNTEAFF. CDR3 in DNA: TGTGCCAGCAGCCAACAGGACATGACGAACACTGAAGCTTTCTTT.

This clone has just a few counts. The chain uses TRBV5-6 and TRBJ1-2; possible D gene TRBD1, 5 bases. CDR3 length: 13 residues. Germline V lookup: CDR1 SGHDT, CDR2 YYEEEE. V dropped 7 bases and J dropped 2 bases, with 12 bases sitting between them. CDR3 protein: CASENRRNYGYTF. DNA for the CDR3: TGTGCCAGCGAGAACAGGCGCAACTATGGCTACACCTTC.

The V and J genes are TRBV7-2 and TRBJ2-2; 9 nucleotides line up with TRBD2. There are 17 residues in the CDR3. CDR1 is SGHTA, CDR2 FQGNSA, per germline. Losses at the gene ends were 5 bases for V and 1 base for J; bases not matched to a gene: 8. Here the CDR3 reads CASSPHLAGMNTGELFF. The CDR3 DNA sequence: TGTGCCAGCAGCCCACACCTAGCGGGAATGAACACCGGGGAGCTGTTTTTT. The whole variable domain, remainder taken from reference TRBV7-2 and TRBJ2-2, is GAGVSQSPSNKVTEKGKDVELRCDPISGHTALYWYRQSLGQGLEFLIYFQGNSAPDKSGLPSDRFSAERTGGSVSTLTIQRTQQEDSAVYLCASSPHLAGMNTGELFFGEGSRLTVL.

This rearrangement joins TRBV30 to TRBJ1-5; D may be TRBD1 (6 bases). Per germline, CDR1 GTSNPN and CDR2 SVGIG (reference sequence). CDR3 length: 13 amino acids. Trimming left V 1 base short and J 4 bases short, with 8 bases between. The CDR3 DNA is TGTGCCTGGAGTGCAGGGGATAATCAGCCCCAGCATTTT. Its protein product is CAWSAGDNQPQHF.

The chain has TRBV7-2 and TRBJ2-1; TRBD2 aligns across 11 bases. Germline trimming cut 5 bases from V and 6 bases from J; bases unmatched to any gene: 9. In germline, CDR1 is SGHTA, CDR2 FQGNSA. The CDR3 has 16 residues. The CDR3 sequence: CASSRVAGGPANEQFF. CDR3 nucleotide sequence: TGTGCCAGCAGCCGGGTAGCGGGAGGGCCAGCCAATGAGCAGTTCTTC.

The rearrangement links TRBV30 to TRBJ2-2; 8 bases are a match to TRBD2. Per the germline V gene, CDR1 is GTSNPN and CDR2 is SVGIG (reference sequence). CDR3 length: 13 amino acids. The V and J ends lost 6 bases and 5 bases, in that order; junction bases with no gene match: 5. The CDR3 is CACERGWTGELFF. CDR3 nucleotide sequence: TGTGCCTGTGAGCGGGGGTGGACCGGGGAGCTGTTTTTT.

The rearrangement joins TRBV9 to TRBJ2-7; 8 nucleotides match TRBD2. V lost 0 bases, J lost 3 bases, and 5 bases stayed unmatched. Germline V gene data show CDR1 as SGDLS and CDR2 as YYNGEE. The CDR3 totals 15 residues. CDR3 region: CASSVAGGSYYEQYF. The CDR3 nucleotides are TGTGCCAGCAGCGTAGCGGGAGGGAGTTACTACGAGCAGTACTTC.

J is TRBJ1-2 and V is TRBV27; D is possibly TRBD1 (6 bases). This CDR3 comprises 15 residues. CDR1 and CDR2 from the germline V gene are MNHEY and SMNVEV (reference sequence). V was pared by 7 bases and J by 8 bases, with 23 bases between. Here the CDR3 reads CASTPSGRGVPGYTF. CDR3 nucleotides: TGTGCCAGCACCCCGTCCGGCAGGGGTGTACCAGGCTACACCTTC.

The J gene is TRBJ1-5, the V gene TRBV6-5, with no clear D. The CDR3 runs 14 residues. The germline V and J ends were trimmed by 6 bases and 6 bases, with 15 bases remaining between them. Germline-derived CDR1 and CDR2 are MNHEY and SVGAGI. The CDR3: CASRAERVGQPQHF. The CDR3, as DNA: TGTGCCAGCAGGGCCGAGAGGGTGGGTCAGCCCCAGCATTTT.

The CDR3 spells CASSPPRLESYNEQFF. The CDR3, as DNA: TGTGCCAGCTCACCACCGAGACTAGAAAGCTACAATGAGCAGTTCTTC. The genes are TRBV18 and TRBJ2-1, with D perhaps TRBD2 (6 bases). Per the germline V gene, CDR1 is KGHSH and CDR2 is LQKENI. Trimming took 0 bases from V and 3 from J, leaving 12 bases between them. This CDR3 is built from 16 residues.

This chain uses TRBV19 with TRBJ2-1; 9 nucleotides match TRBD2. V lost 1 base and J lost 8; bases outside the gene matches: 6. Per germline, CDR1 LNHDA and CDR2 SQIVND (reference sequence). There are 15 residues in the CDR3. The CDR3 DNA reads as TGTGCCAGTAGTATAGCCTCCCTAGCGGGACATGAGCAGTTCTTC. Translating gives CASSIASLAGHEQFF.

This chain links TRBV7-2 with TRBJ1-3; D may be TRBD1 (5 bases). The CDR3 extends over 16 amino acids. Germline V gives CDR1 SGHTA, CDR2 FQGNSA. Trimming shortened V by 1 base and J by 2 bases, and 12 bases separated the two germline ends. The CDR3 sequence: CASSLVGGGTGNTIYF. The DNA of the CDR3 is TGTGCCAGCAGCTTAGTGGGGGGGGGTACTGGAAACACCATATATTTT.

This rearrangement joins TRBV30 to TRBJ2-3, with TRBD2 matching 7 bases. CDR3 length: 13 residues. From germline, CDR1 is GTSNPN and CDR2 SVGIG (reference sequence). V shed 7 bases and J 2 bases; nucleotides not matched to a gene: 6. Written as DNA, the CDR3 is TGTGCCTCTACAGCGGGAAACACAGATACGCAGTATTTT. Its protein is CASTAGNTDTQYF. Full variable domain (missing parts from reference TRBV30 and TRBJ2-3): SQTIHQWPATLVQPVGSPLSLECTVEGTSNPNLYWYRQAAGRGLQLLFYSVGIGQISSEVPQNLSASRPQDRQFILSSKKLLLSDSGFYLCASTAGNTDTQYFGPGTRLTVL.

The CDR3 region has the DNA TGTGCCAGCAGTTTAGTAGCGGGAGATAGTGAGCAGTTCTTC. Residues: CASSLVAGDSEQFF. This chain connects TRBV28 to TRBJ2-1, with TRBD2 matching 9 bases. Germline V CDR1 and CDR2: MDHEN, SYDVKM. This CDR3 has 14 residues. Germline trimming cut 2 bases from V and 9 bases from J; bases unmatched to any gene: 5.

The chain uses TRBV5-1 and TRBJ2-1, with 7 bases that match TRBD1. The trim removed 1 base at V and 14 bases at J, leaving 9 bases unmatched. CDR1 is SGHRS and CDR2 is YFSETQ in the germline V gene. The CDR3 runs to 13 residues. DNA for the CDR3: TGCGCCAGCAGCTTGTTACAGGGGTCGAGGAAGTTCTTC. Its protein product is CASSLLQGSRKFF.

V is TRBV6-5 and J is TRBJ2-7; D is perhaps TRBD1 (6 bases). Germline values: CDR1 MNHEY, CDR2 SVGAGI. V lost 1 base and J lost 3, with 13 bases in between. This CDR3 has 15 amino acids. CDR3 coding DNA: TGTGCCAGCAGTTACTTCCCAACAGGGAGCTACGAGCAGTACTTC. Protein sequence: CASSYFPTGSYEQYF.

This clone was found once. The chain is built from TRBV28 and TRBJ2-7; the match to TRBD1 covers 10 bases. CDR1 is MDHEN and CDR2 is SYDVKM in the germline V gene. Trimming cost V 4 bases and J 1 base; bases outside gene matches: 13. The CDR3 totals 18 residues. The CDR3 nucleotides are TGTGCCAGCAGTTCAAATATCGGGGGACAGGGGACATCCTACGAGCAGTACTTC. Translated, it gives CASSSNIGGQGTSYEQYF. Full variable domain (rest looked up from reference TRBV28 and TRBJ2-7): DVKVTQSSRYLVKRTGEKVFLECVQDMDHENMFWYRQDPGLGLRLIYFSYDVKMKEKGDIPEGYSVSREKKERFSLILESASTNQTSMYLCASSSNIGGQGTSYEQYFGPGTRLTVT.

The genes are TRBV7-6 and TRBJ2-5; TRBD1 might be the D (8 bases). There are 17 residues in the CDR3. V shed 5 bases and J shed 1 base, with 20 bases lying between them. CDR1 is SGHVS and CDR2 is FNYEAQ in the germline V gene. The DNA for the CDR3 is TGTGCCAGCAGCACCCCCTCGGGAGGACAGGGCCAAGAGACCCAGTACTTC. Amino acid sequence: CASSTPSGGQGQETQYF.